This T cell receptor beta chain was documented in a study of cytomegalovirus exposure and HLA in healthy donors. Primers: 60 Vbeta forward and 13 Jbeta reverse. Libraries were prepared by immunoSEQ multiplex PCR; TCRdb keeps only in-frame clonotypes and omits some of them. The data show approximately 150,000 clones, 78% seen once. This CDR3 has 18 amino acids. The germline gives CDR1 LNHDA, CDR2 SQIVND (reference sequence). V shed 6 bases and J 0 bases; nucleotides not matched to a gene: 11. The sample comprised PBMCs. The V and J genes are TRBV19 and TRBJ2-1; TRBD2 agrees at 10 bases. The origin of this receptor is a middle-aged woman in good health and CMV-seropositive. CDR3 nucleotide sequence: TGTGCCAGTAGGATCAGCGGGGGGGCGGCGAGCTCCTACAATGAGCAGTTCTTC. This codes for CASRISGGAASSYNEQFF. Together with reference TRBV19 and TRBJ2-1, the CDR3 gives the full variable domain: DGGITQSPKYLFRKEGQNVTLSCEQNLNHDAMYWYRQDPGQGLRLIYYSQIVNDFQKGDIAEGYSVSREKKESFPLTVTSAQKNPTAFYLCASRISGGAASSYNEQFFGPGTRLTVL.